One and the same sample provided the 15 T cell receptor beta chains below, sequenced in a study of OX40 agonist ivuxolimab in advanced cancers. Clones were sequenced by immunoSEQ multiplex PCR, and TCRdb holds only the in-frame ones, with some missing. This table holds tens of thousands of clones, around 90% found once. Sequencing used CD4+ or CD8+ T cells sorted from blood, obtained in a trial of the OX40 agonist ivuxolimab. All receptors derive from an adult with an advanced solid tumor such as melanoma, head and neck, liver or kidney cancer.

The chain uses TRBV7-2 and TRBJ2-3; TRBD2 aligns across 7 bases. Germline CDR1 is SGHTA and CDR2 is FQGNSA. V dropped 3 bases and J dropped 3; count of bases not matched to a gene: 15. The CDR3 length is 18 residues. CDR3 nucleotides: TGTGCCAGCAGCTTCCAGAATACTCCTCGCGGGAGAACAGATACGCAGTATTTT. Protein product: CASSFQNTPRGRTDTQYF.

The chain combines TRBV6-5 with TRBJ2-1; TRBD2 matches at 10 bases. J was trimmed by 14 bases and V by 6 bases; bases with no gene match: 7. The CDR3 has 12 residues. Germline CDR1 is MNHEY and CDR2 is SVGAGI. CDR3 sequence: CASRFSSGREFF. The CDR3 DNA reads TGTGCCAGCAGATTCTCGAGCGGGAGGGAGTTCTTC.

J is TRBJ2-7 and V is TRBV5-8; D perhaps matches TRBD1 (5 bases). CDR1 and CDR2 (germline): SGHTS, YDEGEE. Deletions cut 2 bases from V and 0 bases from J, with 12 bases between. The CDR3 is made up of 15 amino acids. This CDR3 is CASSFGPGFSYEQYF. In DNA form, the CDR3 reads TGTGCCAGCAGCTTTGGTCCAGGGTTCTCCTACGAGCAGTACTTC. Together with reference TRBV5-8 and TRBJ2-7, the CDR3 gives the full variable domain: EAGVTQSPTHLIKTRGQQATLRCSPISGHTSVYWYQQALGLGLQFLLWYDEGEERNRGNFPPRFSGRQFPNYSSELNVNALELEDSALYLCASSFGPGFSYEQYFGPGTRLTVT.

This clone came up once. The chain employs TRBV7-8 and TRBJ2-5; 9 nucleotides match TRBD2. The CDR3 has 16 residues. V lost 5 bases, J lost 5 bases, and 12 bases stayed unmatched. The germline V gene has CDR1 SGHVS and CDR2 FQNEAQ. CDR3 nucleotides: TGTGCCAGCAGCCCCGAGGGAGCGGGAGGAGGCGAGACCCAGTACTTC. Translating it yields CASSPEGAGGGETQYF.

Comments on this clone: A read error may produce the germline difference seen at one junction end. The chain joins TRBV7-7 to TRBJ1-1; weak D call: TRBD1 (5 bases). CDR1 and CDR2 from the germline V gene are SSHAT and FNYEAQ (reference sequence). The CDR3 loop spans 13 amino acids. CDR3 in DNA: TGTGCTAGCAGCGTCGACAGTTTAGCTGAAGCTTTCTTT. This translates into CASSVDSLAEAFF.

The CDR3 is CASSLQGNTEAFF. The CDR3 coding sequence is TGTGCCAGCAGCCTACAGGGAAACACTGAAGCTTTCTTT. V gene TRBV5-6 combines with J gene TRBJ1-1, with D perhaps TRBD1 (6 bases). Trimming left V 4 bases short and J 2 bases short, with 9 bases between. This CDR3 has 13 amino acids. CDR1 and CDR2 from the germline V gene are SGHDT and YYEEEE. The variable domain in full, completed from reference TRBV5-6 and TRBJ1-1, reads DAGVTQSPTHLIKTRGQQVTLRCSPKSGHDTVSWYQQALGQGPQFIFQYYEEEERQRGNFPDRFSGHQFPNYSSELNVNALLLGDSALYLCASSLQGNTEAFFGQGTRLTVV.

The chain recombines TRBV7-9 with TRBJ1-1; 9 bases align to TRBD1. V shed 1 base and J 1 base; nucleotides not matched to a gene: 4. From germline, CDR1 is SEHNR and CDR2 FQNEAQ (reference sequence). This CDR3 contains 16 residues. CDR3 nucleotide sequence: TGTGCCAGCAGCTTAGGGACAGGGGTTTGGAACACTGAAGCTTTCTTT. The encoded protein is CASSLGTGVWNTEAFF.

The chain carries TRBV15 and TRBJ1-5, with D uncertain. This CDR3 has 15 amino acids. Trimming removed 0 bases at V and 4 bases at J, with 10 bases between. Germline loops: CDR1 LNHNV, CDR2 YYDKDF (reference sequence). The CDR3 DNA reads TGTGCCACCAGCAGAGACCGACCGATAAATCAGCCCCAGCATTTT. This sequence encodes CATSRDRPINQPQHF.

The V and J genes are TRBV14 and TRBJ2-3; perhaps TRBD1 as D (7 bases). Germline V gene lookup returns CDR1 SGHDN and CDR2 FVKESK. V was cut by 1 base and J by 0 bases, with 35 bases left in between. CDR3 length equals 24 residues. CDR3: CASSQGRQGKLAGVRDISTDTQYF. DNA of the CDR3: TGTGCCAGCAGCCAAGGGAGACAGGGTAAGCTGGCCGGGGTGCGGGACATTAGCACAGATACGCAGTATTTT. The full variable domain, its missing parts supplied by reference TRBV14 and TRBJ2-3, is EAGVTQFPSHSVIEKGQTVTLRCDPISGHDNLYWYRRVMGKEIKFLLHFVKESKQDESGMPNNRFLAERTGGTYSTLKVQPAELEDSGVYFCASSQGRQGKLAGVRDISTDTQYFGPGTRLTVL.

The rearrangement joins TRBV19 to TRBJ2-6; D ambiguous. CDR3 size: 14 residues. Germline CDR1 LNHDA, CDR2 SQIVND (reference sequence). Trimming removed 6 bases at V and 0 bases at J, with 6 bases between. CDR3 loop: CASSPGSGANVLTF. CDR3 sequence (DNA): TGTGCCAGTAGCCCGGGCTCTGGGGCCAACGTCCTGACTTTC.

The chain combines TRBV5-1 with TRBJ1-3; D unresolved. The germline gives CDR1 SGHRS, CDR2 YFSETQ. The CDR3 has 13 residues. V lost 5 bases and J 0 bases, leaving 6 bases between the germline ends. CDR3 residues: CASRNYSGNTIYF. Written as DNA, the CDR3 is TGCGCCAGCAGAAACTACTCTGGAAACACCATATATTTT.

The chain is built from TRBV19 and TRBJ2-7, with 10 positions matching TRBD2. Germline V gives CDR1 LNHDA, CDR2 SQIVND (reference sequence). The CDR3 contains 14 residues. Germline trimming cut 1 base from V and 3 bases from J; bases unmatched to any gene: 0. The chain's CDR3 is CASSIGTSGYEQYF. The DNA of the CDR3 is TGTGCCAGTAGTATAGGGACTAGCGGCTACGAGCAGTACTTC. The full variable domain, in which reference TRBV19 and TRBJ2-7 provide the parts outside the CDR3, is DGGITQSPKYLFRKEGQNVTLSCEQNLNHDAMYWYRQDPGQGLRLIYYSQIVNDFQKGDIAEGYSVSREKKESFPLTVTSAQKNPTAFYLCASSIGTSGYEQYFGPGTRLTVT.

V and J are TRBV10-3 and TRBJ2-1; 7 bases line up with TRBD1. The CDR3 runs to 13 residues. Germline-derived CDR1 and CDR2 are ENHRY and SYGVKD. Losses at the gene ends were 8 bases for V and 7 bases for J; bases not matched to a gene: 8. This CDR3 is CAIGQAVRNEQFF. As DNA, the CDR3 is TGTGCCATCGGACAGGCCGTAAGGAATGAGCAGTTCTTC.

The V gene is TRBV9, the J gene TRBJ2-1, with D perhaps TRBD2 (6 bases). V dropped 5 bases and J dropped 0 bases, with 12 bases sitting between them. This CDR3 spans 15 amino acids. Germline CDR1 is SGDLS and CDR2 is YYNGEE. CDR3: CASSAGLLSYNEQFF. CDR3 bases: TGTGCCAGCAGTGCGGGACTCCTCTCCTACAATGAGCAGTTCTTC.

The rearrangement joins TRBV6-5 to TRBJ1-3, with D uncertain. Germline V gene sequence: CDR1 MNHEY, CDR2 SVGAGI. The CDR3 runs 15 residues. V was cut by 5 bases and J by 4 bases, with 15 bases left in between. CDR3 nucleotide sequence: TGTGCCAGCAGTCGGACCCAGGCGCAGGGAAACACCATATATTTT. This encodes CASSRTQAQGNTIYF.